Listed here is a single T cell receptor beta chain. V gave up 6 bases and J gave up 0 bases, with 9 bases separating them. The CDR3 spans 14 residues. CDR1 and CDR2 from the germline V gene are MNHEY and SVGAGI. The data stem from a study of blood T cell repertoires in COVID-19. At the level of the study: Whether acute or convalescent, the COVID-19 samples came from the United States, Italy and Spain. Sample material is recorded as cDNA or gDNA derived from T cells, B-cell-depleted T cells, or PBMCs.

In the authors' workflow: Reference gene primer amplification in the assay estimated nucleated cell counts. Sequencing was performed with immunoSEQ multiplex PCR; in TCRdb, only in-frame clones are kept and a portion is missing. The V and J calls and the clone size are those of that table, but D and trimming were determined from the DNA. The data show under 450,000 clones, with approximately 77% seen just once and under 1.2% held by the top ten. The origin of this receptor is a human donor with acute or convalescent COVID-19. The donor label of this sample is uncertain. Sequencing was done on a sample of peripheral blood. The genes are TRBV6-5 and TRBJ1-5, with a weak D call TRBD1 (5 bases). The CDR3 coding sequence is TGTGCCAGCAGGGACACCCTTAGCAATCAGCCCCAGCATTTT. This encodes CASRDTLSNQPQHF.